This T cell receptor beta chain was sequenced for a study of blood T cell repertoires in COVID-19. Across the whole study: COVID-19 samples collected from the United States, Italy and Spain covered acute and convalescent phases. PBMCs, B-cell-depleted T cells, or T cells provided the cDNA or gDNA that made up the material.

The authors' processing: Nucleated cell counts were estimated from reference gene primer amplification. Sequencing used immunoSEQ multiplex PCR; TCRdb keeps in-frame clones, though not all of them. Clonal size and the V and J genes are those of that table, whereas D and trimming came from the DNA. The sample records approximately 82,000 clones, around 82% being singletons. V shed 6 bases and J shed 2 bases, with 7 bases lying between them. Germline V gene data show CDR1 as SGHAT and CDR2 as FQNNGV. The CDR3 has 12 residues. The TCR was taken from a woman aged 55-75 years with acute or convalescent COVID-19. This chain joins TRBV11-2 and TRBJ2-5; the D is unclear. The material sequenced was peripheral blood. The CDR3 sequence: CASRRRQETQYF. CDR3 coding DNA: TGTGCCAGCAGACGGCGGCAAGAGACCCAGTACTTC.